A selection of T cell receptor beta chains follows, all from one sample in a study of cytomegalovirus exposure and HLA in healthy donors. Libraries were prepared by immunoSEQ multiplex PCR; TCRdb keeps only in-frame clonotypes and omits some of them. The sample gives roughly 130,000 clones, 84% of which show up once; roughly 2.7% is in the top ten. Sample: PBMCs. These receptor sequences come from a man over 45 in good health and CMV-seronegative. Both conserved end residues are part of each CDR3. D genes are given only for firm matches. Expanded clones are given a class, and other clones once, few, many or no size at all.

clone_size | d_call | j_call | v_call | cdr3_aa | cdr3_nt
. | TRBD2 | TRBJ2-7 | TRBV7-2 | CASSQGLAGVYEQYF | TGTGCCAGCAGCCAGGGACTAGCGGGGGTCTACGAGCAGTACTTC
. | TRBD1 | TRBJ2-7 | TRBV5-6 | CASSFRGQGFEQYF | TGTGCCAGCAGCTTTAGGGGACAGGGATTCGAGCAGTACTTC
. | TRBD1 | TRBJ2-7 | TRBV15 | CATSRDLGQAYEQYF | TGTGCCACCAGCAGAGATCTGGGACAGGCTTACGAGCAGTACTTC
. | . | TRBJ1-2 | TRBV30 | CAWSVLSIQEGGYTF | TGTGCCTGGAGTGTACTTAGTATACAGGAGGGTGGCTACACCTTC
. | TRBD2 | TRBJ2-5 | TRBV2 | CASSSEVAGEETQYF | TGTGCCAGCAGTTCCGAGGTAGCGGGGGAAGAGACCCAGTACTTC
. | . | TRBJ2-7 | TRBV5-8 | CASSLPGYEQYF | TGTGCCAGCAGCTTGCCAGGTTACGAGCAGTACTTC
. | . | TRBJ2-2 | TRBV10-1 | CASSDPYSPTGELFF | TGCGCCAGCAGTGACCCTTATAGCCCCACCGGGGAGCTGTTTTTT
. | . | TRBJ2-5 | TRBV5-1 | CASRRYGDQETQYF | TGCGCCAGCCGGAGATACGGAGATCAAGAGACCCAGTACTTC
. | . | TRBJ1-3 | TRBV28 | CASSLPGFSSGNTIYF | TGTGCCAGCAGTCTTCCAGGGTTCTCCTCTGGAAACACCATATATTTT
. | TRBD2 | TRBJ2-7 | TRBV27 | CASSLLLAGGHEQYF | TGTGCCAGCAGTTTATTACTAGCGGGGGGTCACGAGCAGTACTTC
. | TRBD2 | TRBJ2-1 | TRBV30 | CACLGTSGVNEQFF | TGTGCCTGCTTGGGGACTAGCGGGGTTAATGAGCAGTTCTTC
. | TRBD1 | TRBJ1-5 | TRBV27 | CASSGQGGNQPQHF | TGTGCCAGCTCGGGACAGGGAGGCAATCAGCCCCAGCATTTT
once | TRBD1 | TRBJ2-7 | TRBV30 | CAWMTGTGANEQYF | TGTGCCTGGATGACCGGGACAGGGGCGAACGAGCAGTACTTC
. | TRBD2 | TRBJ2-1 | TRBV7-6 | CASSKAGGSDNEQFF | TGTGCCAGCAGCAAAGCGGGGGGGAGCGACAATGAGCAGTTCTTC
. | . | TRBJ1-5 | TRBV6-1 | CASSERKLPIQGPNQPQHF | TGTGCCAGCAGTGAACGAAAATTACCCATTCAGGGGCCCAATCAGCCCCAGCATTTT
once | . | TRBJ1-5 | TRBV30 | CAWSPPGQPQHF | TGTGCCTGGAGTCCACCCGGTCAGCCCCAGCATTTT
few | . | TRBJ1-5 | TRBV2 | CASSEVSFYSNQPQHF | TGTGCCAGCAGTGAAGTATCTTTCTATAGCAATCAGCCCCAGCATTTT
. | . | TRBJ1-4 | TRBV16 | CASSPVTTNEKLFF | TGTGCCAGCAGCCCGGTTACTACTAATGAAAAACTGTTTTTT
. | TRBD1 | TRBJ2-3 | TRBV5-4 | CASTPVTGATPDTQYF | TGTGCCAGCACCCCAGTTACAGGGGCAACCCCGGATACGCAGTATTTT
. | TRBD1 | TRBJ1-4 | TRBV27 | CASSPWTGTGNEKLFF | TGTGCCAGCAGTCCCTGGACTGGGACAGGGAACGAAAAACTGTTTTTT
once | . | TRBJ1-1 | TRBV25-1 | CASMDMNTEAFF | TGTGCCAGCATGGACATGAACACTGAAGCTTTCTTT
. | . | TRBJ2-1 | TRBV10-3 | CAISRRDFNEQFF | TGTGCCATCAGCCGCCGGGATTTCAATGAGCAGTTCTTC
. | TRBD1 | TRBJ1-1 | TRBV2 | CASGGQHTEAFF | TGTGCCAGCGGGGGACAGCACACTGAAGCTTTCTTT
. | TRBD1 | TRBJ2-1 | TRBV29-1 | CSVEGQGGWNEQFF | TGCAGCGTGGAGGGACAGGGGGGTTGGAATGAGCAGTTCTTC
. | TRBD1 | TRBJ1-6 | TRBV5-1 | CASSLGQGVYNSPLHF | TGCGCCAGCAGCTTGGGACAGGGGGTCTATAATTCACCCCTCCACTTT
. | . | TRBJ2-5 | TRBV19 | CASNTGAIWETQYF | TGTGCCAGTAACACAGGAGCCATTTGGGAGACCCAGTACTTC
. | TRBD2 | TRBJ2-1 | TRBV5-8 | CARPIAGGRSYNEQFF | TGTGCCAGGCCGATAGCGGGGGGCCGCTCCTACAATGAGCAGTTCTTC
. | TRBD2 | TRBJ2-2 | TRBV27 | CASTRSGGNTGELFF | TGTGCCAGCACAAGGTCGGGGGGAAACACCGGGGAGCTGTTTTTT
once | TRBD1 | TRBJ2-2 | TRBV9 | CASSVGQGLNTGELFF | TGTGCCAGCAGCGTCGGACAGGGACTGAACACCGGGGAGCTGTTTTTT
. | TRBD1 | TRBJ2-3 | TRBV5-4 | CAIQRGPTDTQYF | TGTGCCATACAGAGGGGGCCCACAGATACGCAGTATTTT
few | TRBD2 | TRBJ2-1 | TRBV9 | CASSVATSGGYNEQFF | TGTGCCAGCAGCGTAGCGACTAGCGGGGGTTACAATGAGCAGTTCTTC
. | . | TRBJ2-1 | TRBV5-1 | CASSFPGPGTYNEQFF | TGCGCCAGCAGCTTTCCGGGTCCGGGAACCTACAATGAGCAGTTCTTC
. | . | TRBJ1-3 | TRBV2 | CASSVVRENTIYF | TGTGCCAGCAGTGTTGTGAGGGAAAACACCATATATTTT